This TCR beta chain was profiled in a study of CD8 T cells in Susac syndrome (dated by TCRdb to 2018 to 2020). About the investigation overall: The study used repertoire sequencing to test whether antigen drove CD8+ T cell activation and differentiation in Susac syndrome. CD8+ T cell repertoire clonality was compared between over 9 healthy donors, some 14 Susac syndrome patients and approximately 16 multiple sclerosis patients.

On the study overall, not on this receptor specifically: The study acknowledged that relatively few individuals were included in the TCR sequencing and HLA analysis.

Including the terminal cysteine and phenylalanine, the CDR3 comprises 15 residues. The entry retains the CDR3 DNA only, 45 bases that are in frame from base 1. Reading the germline V gene gives CDR1 SQVTM and CDR2 ANQGSEA. From V the trimming removes 4 bases and from J it removes 1 base, while the gene matches leave 7 bases of the junction unaccounted for. Peripheral blood CD8+ and CD4+ T cells from healthy donors, Susac syndrome patients and multiple sclerosis patients were profiled using high-throughput TCR beta sequencing. Healthy donors were included as age- and sex-matched controls. Bulk CD8+ and CD4+ T cells were purified by magnetic negative isolation, whereas CD8+ TEMRA cells were enriched by FACS. Blood was drawn into EDTA tubes, processed within 24 hours, and PBMCs were isolated by density gradient centrifugation. PBMCs intended for TCR sequencing were frozen in liquid nitrogen and were later thawed in a 37 degrees C water bath. Purity of sorted or isolated CD4+, CD8+ and CD8+ TEMRA cells was at least 90%.

As to this clonotype: The antigen this receptor binds is unknown. No base-level quality is on record; no much larger clone is a single base apart.

RNA was extracted using the RNeasy kit, and roughly 0.5 to 1 microgram was reverse transcribed with random hexamers. TCR beta CDR3 regions were amplified with the immunoSEQ multiplex PCR assay covering 54 Vbeta and 13 Jbeta segments. To correct PCR amplification bias, a synthetic template baseline was used for both primer optimization and computational correction. The authors' pipeline ran thus. Reads were assigned to V, D and J genes according to IMGT and analyzed in immunoSEQ Analyzer, with only productive sequences retained. Clonality was computed as one minus Shannon entropy normalized by log2 of the number of productive unique sequences. For each patient and control, public and private clones were evaluated among the 100 most prevalent clones. Clones were defined as Susac-specific when absent from the healthy and MS cohorts, from 1052 published viral clones and from other ImmuneACCESS disease sequences. Using fastp at Q25 and MiXCR, TCRdb reprocessed the public reads and kept productive beta chains. Rows matching on CDR3 protein sequence are summarized as one entry with the most common DNA and genes. For this entry, the V and J calls and clone size follow TCRdb and not the study's own pipeline. The sample yields over 100,000 distinct CDR3 sequences; about nine tenths were counted once. In total, the top ten clones hold over 0.1% of the sample.

Sequencing was performed on CD8+ T cells from PBMCs. Rearrangement joined TRBV29-1 to TRBJ2-5; TRBD2 fits 9 bases in the junction. This sequence originates from a human donor in good health. CDR3 region: CSVGVGAGGQETQYF. In nucleotide form, the sequence is TGCAGCGTTGGGGTTGGAGCGGGAGGCCAAGAGACCCAGTACTTC. Supplemented by the reference TRBV29-1 and TRBJ2-5 proteins around the CDR3, the complete variable domain is SAVISQKPSRDICQRGTSLTIQCQVDSQVTMMFWYRQQPGQSLTLIATANQGSEATYESGFVIDKFPISRPNLTFSTLTVSNMSPEDSSIYLCSVGVGAGGQETQYFGPGTRLLVL.